A selection of T cell receptor beta chains follows, all from one sample in a study of OX40 agonist ivuxolimab in advanced cancers. The data were produced by immunoSEQ multiplex PCR, yet TCRdb's version contains in-frame clones alone and is incomplete. The table records some 94,000 clones, approximately 95% of them present only once. The input for sequencing was CD4+ or CD8+ T cells sorted from blood, taken in a trial of the OX40 agonist ivuxolimab. The receptors derive from an adult with an advanced solid tumor such as melanoma, head and neck, liver or kidney cancer. The CDR3 runs from the conserved cysteine through the conserved F or W. A D gene is named only where the DNA matches it firmly. Only part of the rows carry a size: once, few, many, or a class if the clone is expanded.

d_call j_call clone_size v_call cdr3_aa cdr3_nt
NA TRBJ1-2 NA TRBV7-9 CASSLARTEIYGYTF TGTGCCAGCAGCTTAGCAAGGACAGAGATCTATGGCTACACCTTC
NA TRBJ1-6 NA TRBV28 CASSFDSSYNSPLHF TGTGCCAGCAGCTTCGATTCCTCCTATAATTCACCCCTCCACTTT
NA TRBJ1-4 NA TRBV19 CASTSGVTNEKLFF TGTGCCAGTACTTCCGGGGTGACTAATGAAAAACTGTTTTTT
NA TRBJ2-2 NA TRBV28 CASLRDINTGELFF TGTGCCAGCTTAAGGGACATTAACACCGGGGAGCTGTTTTTT
NA TRBJ2-2 NA TRBV7-9 CASIEGSGNTGELFF TGTGCCAGCATCGAGGGGTCGGGGAACACCGGGGAGCTGTTTTTT
NA TRBJ2-5 NA TRBV7-9 CASSLGTGEQYF TGTGCCAGCAGCTTAGGGACGGGAGAGCAGTACTTC
TRBD1 TRBJ1-6 NA TRBV19 CASSIDRPGQFSSYNSPLHF TGTGCCAGTAGTATAGATCGGCCGGGACAGTTCAGCTCCTATAATTCACCCCTCCACTTT
TRBD1 TRBJ2-7 NA TRBV7-6 CASSFSGQGKYF TGTGCCAGCAGCTTCTCTGGACAGGGGAAGTACTTC
NA TRBJ1-3 NA TRBV7-6 CASSTLGSGNTIYF TGTGCCAGCAGCACTTTGGGATCTGGAAACACCATATATTTT
TRBD1 TRBJ2-3 NA TRBV7-9 CASSPGGQGVDF TGTGCCAGCAGTCCCGGGGGACAGGGAGTGGATTTT
NA TRBJ2-3 NA TRBV14 CASSESGTTTDTQYF TGTGCCAGCAGCGAATCCGGGACAACAACAGATACGCAGTATTTT
NA TRBJ1-1 NA TRBV7-9 CASSLARAGFTEAFF TGTGCCAGCAGCTTAGCGCGGGCAGGCTTTACTGAAGCTTTCTTT
TRBD1 TRBJ2-1 NA TRBV27 CASSPGTGGWNEQFF TGTGCCAGCAGTCCCGGGACAGGGGGCTGGAATGAGCAGTTCTTC
NA TRBJ1-6 NA TRBV11-2 CASSFDNPLDTHHF TGTGCCAGCAGCTTTGATAACCCTCTAGACACCCACCACTTT
NA TRBJ2-1 NA TRBV11-3 CASSLEPLWEQFF TGTGCCAGCAGCTTAGAGCCTCTCTGGGAGCAGTTCTTC
NA TRBJ2-2 NA TRBV11-2 CASTLTYTGPAGELFF TGTGCCAGCACCCTAACCTACACAGGGCCGGCCGGGGAGCTGTTTTTT
NA TRBJ1-2 NA TRBV29-1 CSVETVLKGPSYGYTF TGCAGCGTTGAAACCGTCCTTAAGGGGCCCAGCTATGGCTACACCTTC
TRBD1 TRBJ1-1 once TRBV15 CATSRDSNRGIRGQNTEAFF TGTGCCACCAGCAGAGATTCAAACAGGGGGATTCGGGGGCAAAACACTGAAGCTTTCTTT
TRBD1 TRBJ1-4 NA TRBV28 CASSFSDRGNEKLFF TGTGCCAGCAGTTTCTCCGACAGGGGAAATGAAAAACTGTTTTTT
NA TRBJ2-7 NA TRBV6-5 CASGITKNYEQYF TGTGCCAGCGGGATCACTAAGAACTACGAGCAGTACTTC